Below are 13 T cell receptor beta chains sequenced from a single sample in a study of CD8 T cells in Susac syndrome. A quantity of roughly 0.5 to 1 ug RNA underwent reverse transcription using random hexamers. TCRdb reprocessed the immunoSEQ multiplex PCR reads via MiXCR and lists one record per CDR3 protein. The table lists some 300,000 distinct CDR3 sequences, approximately 90% of them singletons. The specimen sequenced was CD8+ T cells from PBMCs. These receptors came from a human donor with multiple sclerosis.

Only one count was recorded for this clonotype. This chain uses TRBV6-5 with TRBJ1-1; D is perhaps TRBD1 (6 bases). Germline V gene sequence: CDR1 MNHEY, CDR2 SVGAGI. V lost 6 bases to trimming and J lost 7 bases, with 15 bases between them. CDR3 length: 13 residues. Here the CDR3 reads CASRNGGAVEAFF. For the CDR3, the DNA is TGTGCCAGCAGGAACGGGGGGGCTGTTGAAGCTTTCTTT.

The chain uses TRBV28 and TRBJ2-7; the D gene is possibly TRBD2 (6 bases). Trimming shortened V by 2 bases and J by 5 bases, and 19 bases separated the two germline ends. This CDR3 contains 16 residues. Germline-derived CDR1 and CDR2 are MDHEN and SYDVKM. CDR3 sequence (DNA): TGTGCCAGCAGTTTAGGTATGCCTAGCGTATCCCACGAGCAGTACTTC. Amino acid sequence: CASSLGMPSVSHEQYF.

The V call is TRBV5-6, the J call TRBJ2-1; a possible D gene is TRBD2 (6 bases). Germline V lookup: CDR1 SGHDT, CDR2 YYEEEE. The CDR3 loop spans 12 amino acids. V dropped 4 bases and J dropped 15 bases, with 17 bases sitting between them. CDR3 sequence reads: CASSKTSSVGFF. CDR3 in DNA: TGTGCCAGCAGCAAAACTAGCTCCGTGGGGTTCTTC.

The chain links TRBV29-1 to TRBJ2-2, with D hard to call. The germline CDR1 and CDR2 sequences are SQVTM and ANQGSEA. V was clipped by 5 bases and J by 4 bases, with 11 bases between them. CDR3 length: 13 residues. Here the CDR3 DNA reads TGCAGCGTTTCGCCAGACCTCACCGGGGAGCTGTTTTTT. It translates to CSVSPDLTGELFF.

J is TRBJ2-7 and V is TRBV20-1, with D possibly TRBD2 on 5 matching bases. CDR1 and CDR2 from the germline V gene are DFQATT and SNEGSKA (reference sequence). Trimming shortened V by 0 bases and J by 4 bases, and 16 bases separated the two germline ends. CDR3 size: 15 residues. The CDR3 spells CSARDLAKDPYEQYF. The CDR3 bases are TGCAGTGCTAGAGATCTAGCCAAAGACCCTTACGAGCAGTACTTC.

This chain links TRBV20-1 with TRBJ2-5, with TRBD1 identical over 7 bases. This CDR3 spans 14 amino acids. The ends lost 4 bases at V and 0 bases at J; junction bases unmatched: 5. The germline CDR1 and CDR2 sequences are DFQATT and SNEGSKA (reference sequence). CDR3 protein: CSAKTGRDQETQYF. Here the CDR3 DNA reads TGCAGTGCTAAGACAGGGCGGGACCAAGAGACCCAGTACTTC.

The chain links TRBV12-3 or TRBV12-4 to TRBJ2-2, with D maybe TRBD2 (6 bases). There are 16 residues in the CDR3. Trimming pared 10 bases from V and 1 base from J, leaving 19 bases between. For the CDR3, the DNA is TGTGCCATGCCACTTAGTGGCGGGAAGAACACCGGGGAGCTGTTTTTT. Translated, it gives CAMPLSGGKNTGELFF.

This chain joins TRBV7-3 and TRBJ2-1, with D hard to call. Trimming left V 1 base short and J 7 bases short, with 23 bases between. This CDR3 has 18 amino acids. The germline CDR1 and CDR2 sequences are SGHTA and FQGTGA. CDR3 sequence: CASSLKAPWADATNEQFF. The CDR3 region has the DNA TGTGCCAGCAGCTTAAAGGCCCCGTGGGCGGATGCGACAAATGAGCAGTTCTTC.

CDR3 in DNA: TGTGCCAGCAGTCACGTCGGGGAGCTGTTTTTT. This sequence encodes CASSHVGELFF. The gene calls are TRBV6-5 and TRBJ2-2; D remains ambiguous. Trimming pared 5 bases from V and 7 bases from J, leaving 5 bases between. This CDR3 is built from 11 residues. The germline V gene has CDR1 MNHEY and CDR2 SVGAGI.

In its sample, this clonotype was seen a few times. This chain connects TRBV7-9 to TRBJ2-7, with 13 bases that match TRBD2. After removal of 4 bases from V and 2 bases from J, the junction contained 2 bases not matched to a gene. CDR3 length: 15 amino acids. Germline V gene data show CDR1 as SEHNR and CDR2 as FQNEAQ (reference sequence). The CDR3 nucleotides read TGTGCCAGCAGCTCCGGACTAGCGGGAGCCTACGAGCAGTACTTC. Translated: CASSSGLAGAYEQYF.

DNA for the CDR3: TGTGCCAGCAGCTTAGTGGCAGGGTTGCGAGAGACCCAGTACTTC. This codes for CASSLVAGLRETQYF. This rearrangement joins TRBV7-9 to TRBJ2-5; D may be TRBD1 (5 bases). In germline, CDR1 is SEHNR, CDR2 FQNEAQ (reference sequence). This CDR3 is 15 amino acids long. Trimming removed 1 base from V and 4 bases from J, with 13 bases in between.

The chain's CDR3 is CASSPLLGTYEQYF. DNA for the CDR3: TGTGCCAGCAGCCCGCTGCTGGGTACCTACGAGCAGTACTTC. V and J are TRBV6-2 or TRBV6-3 and TRBJ2-7; no clear D gene. In germline, CDR1 is MNHEY, CDR2 SVGEGT. The CDR3 is made up of 14 amino acids. With 6 bases removed from V and 2 bases from J, the gap between germline ends came to 14 bases.

The rearrangement joins TRBV30 to TRBJ1-1; D uncertain. The germline gives CDR1 GTSNPN, CDR2 SVGIG (reference sequence). This CDR3 has 13 amino acids. V was cut by 0 bases and J by 1 base, with 6 bases left in between. In DNA, the CDR3 is TGTGCCTGGAGTGTATACGGGAACACTGAAGCTTTCTTT. Protein sequence: CAWSVYGNTEAFF.